This TCR beta chain emerged from a study of regulatory T cells in long-lasting Graves disease. Whole-study findings and limits: Persistent disease favored TRBV28, TRBJ1-2 and TRBJ2-5. Accuracy could have been hurt by small sample size.

Many counts were recorded for this clonotype. Antigen: not known. TCR beta libraries were built with iRepertoire HTBI primers and Arm-PCR of CDR3 regions. From the multiplex PCR reads, TCRdb called clonotypes with MiXCR, one entry per CDR3 protein. The data hold 200,000 to 250,000 distinct CDR3 sequences, with 18% observed a single time. There are 12 residues in the CDR3. The J segment lost 1 base and the V segment lost 7 bases, leaving 2 bases of the junction unmatched. Germline V gives CDR1 SQVTM, CDR2 ANQGSEA. This sample's time point: newly diagnosed GD, antithyroid drugs for less than 3 months. From PBMCs, RNA was extracted and then used to make the TCR library. Clinicians diagnosed Graves' disease using American Thyroid Association guidelines.

The sample in question was peripheral blood mononuclear cells (PBMCs), obtained at new diagnosis, from a patient treated with antithyroid drugs. This chain uses TRBV29-1 with TRBJ1-1; 8 bases align to TRBD1. The receptor was isolated from a female donor with Graves disease. This CDR3 is CSAGTGNTEAFF. The CDR3, as DNA: TGCAGCGCCGGGACAGGGAACACTGAAGCTTTCTTT.